Given below is one T cell receptor beta chain in context. Its antigen remains unidentified. This entry comes from a study of T cell responses to AZD1222 COVID-19 vaccine. Broader study findings: Spike-specific TCR breadth rose after two AZD1222 doses, and depth rose as well. Spike was spanned by vaccine-associated CD4 TCRs, with dominance at 160-218 and 743-854.

Generated by immunoSEQ multiplex PCR, the TCRdb table keeps only in-frame clones and is missing some. The data contain 90,000 to 150,000 clones, about 90% of them singletons. The CDR3 consists of 13 residues. V lost 2 bases and J 4 bases, leaving 8 bases between the germline ends. J is TRBJ2-5 and V is TRBV12-3 or TRBV12-4; D unresolved. This TCR derives from an adult in good health. This specimen was peripheral blood, taken on day 0 of AZD1222 vaccination. The CDR3 loop reads CASSLNEGETQYF. The CDR3 coding sequence is TGTGCCAGCAGTTTAAATGAAGGAGAGACCCAGTACTTC.